This T cell receptor (beta chain) was sequenced for a study of blood T cell repertoires in COVID-19. Profiled with immunoSEQ multiplex PCR; TCRdb holds only in-frame clones, not every one. The table includes fewer than 150,000 clones, around 85% detected once. The CDR3 loop spans 14 amino acids. V dropped 1 base and J dropped 2 bases, with 7 bases sitting between them. Germline CDR1 reads SGHDT; CDR2 reads YYEEEE. The chain has TRBV5-6 and TRBJ1-5; the D is unclear. This receptor was obtained from a human donor in a cohort sampled during active COVID-19. The sample comprised peripheral blood. In nucleotides, the CDR3 is TGTGCCAGCAGCTTGCAAACAGGCAATCAGCCCCAGCATTTT. Encoded protein: CASSLQTGNQPQHF.